This passage covers 4 T cell receptor beta chains from one sample sequenced in a study of CD8 T cells in ankylosing spondylitis. One entry per CDR3 protein, called by TCRdb with MiXCR from the 5' RACE reads. The sample lists 270,000 or so distinct CDR3 sequences, 15% to 20% occurring once. The specimen sequenced was blood, either unsorted or a sorted T cell fraction (not recorded which). These receptors came from a male donor with ankylosing spondylitis or in good health (not recorded which).

The chain links TRBV5-1 to TRBJ2-1, with D perhaps being TRBD1 or TRBD2 (5 bases each). CDR1 is SGHRS, CDR2 YFSETQ, per germline. The CDR3 consists of 15 residues. With 0 bases removed from V and 4 bases from J, the gap between germline ends came to 11 bases. The CDR3 DNA sequence: TGCGCCAGCAGCTTGGAGAGGGGCCGATACAATGAGCAGTTCTTC. It translates to CASSLERGRYNEQFF.

This sequence joins TRBV5-1 and TRBJ1-1; D remains unclear. The V gene's germline CDR1 is SGHRS and CDR2 YFSETQ. The CDR3 sequence is 15 residues long. V dropped 4 bases and J dropped 2 bases, with 15 bases sitting between them. The CDR3: CASSKVGVRNTEAFF. DNA for the CDR3: TGCGCCAGCAGCAAGGTTGGGGTGCGAAACACTGAAGCTTTCTTT.

This clonotype occurred many times. The rearrangement uses TRBV29-1 and TRBJ2-7, with 10 bases lining up with TRBD2. CDR1 is SQVTM and CDR2 is ANQGSEA in the germline V gene. The V segment lost 6 bases and the J segment 3 bases; nucleotides outside the gene matches: 5. The CDR3 sequence is 13 residues long. The CDR3 nucleotides read TGCAGCGTAGCTAGCGGGAGAGACTACGAGCAGTACTTC. Translated, it gives CSVASGRDYEQYF.

The rearrangement links TRBV5-1 to TRBJ1-2; 7 bases align to TRBD1. Trimming took 3 bases from V and 6 from J; bases not matched to a gene: 5. The V gene's germline CDR1 is SGHRS and CDR2 YFSETQ. The CDR3 has 13 residues. The CDR3, as DNA: TGCGCCAGCAGCTCGACAGGGAGGGATGGCTACACCTTC. Its translation: CASSSTGRDGYTF.